This TCR beta chain was recovered during a study of T cells in Graves' hyperthyroidism and ophthalmopathy. Amplified regions were TCR beta CDR3 sequences from RNA transcripts. An initial round of RT-PCR targeting the TCR CDR3 relied on the HTBI primer set. TCRdb re-called the multiplex PCR reads with MiXCR, one entry per CDR3 protein. Of about 570,000 distinct CDR3 sequences in the sample, around 46% were seen once. V gave up 4 bases and J gave up 4 bases, with 10 bases separating them. The CDR3 is 12 residues long. CDR1 and CDR2 (germline): GTSNPN, SVGIG (reference sequence). The sequence was collected from an adult woman with Graves' disease, either hyperthyroidism or ophthalmopathy (not recorded which). The chain joins TRBV30 to TRBJ2-5; the D gene is possibly TRBD2 (5 bases). The sample comprised peripheral blood or thyroid tissue (not recorded which). CDR3 in amino acids: CAWKSGRETQYF. The CDR3 bases are TGTGCCTGGAAAAGCGGTCGAGAGACCCAGTACTTC.